The subject of this entry is one T cell receptor beta chain. TCRdb keeps only in-frame clones here, not all; method: immunoSEQ multiplex PCR. The sample carries some 520,000 clones, 85% to 90% recorded once. The V segment lost 1 base and the J segment 0 bases; nucleotides outside the gene matches: 2. From germline, CDR1 is SGHDN and CDR2 FVKESK. This CDR3 has 15 amino acids. The source of the sample is a study of blood T cell repertoires in COVID-19. Study-wide background: Italy, Spain and the United States were the sources of the convalescent and acute COVID-19 samples. Sources were T cells, B-cell-depleted T cells, or PBMCs; the material itself was cDNA or gDNA.

The sample consisted of peripheral blood. The gene calls are TRBV14 and TRBJ2-5; TRBD2 matches 7 bases. The clonotype was recovered from a man between 18 and 29 years old with COVID-19, enrolled during active disease. The CDR3 reads CASSQAGLHQETQYF. The CDR3 DNA reads TGTGCCAGCAGCCAAGCGGGACTACACCAAGAGACCCAGTACTTC.